The rows below give T cell receptor beta chains drawn from one sample of a study of blood T cell repertoires in COVID-19. Sequencing was performed with immunoSEQ multiplex PCR; in TCRdb, only in-frame clones are kept and a portion is missing. The data show about 130,000 clones, about 80% seen once. Specimen: peripheral blood. These receptors all come from a man aged 40-55 years with active or convalescent COVID-19. CDR3s include the opening cysteine and the closing phenylalanine or tryptophan. A D gene is named only where the DNA matches it firmly. Not every row has a clone size; where given, it reads once, few, many or a size class.

once,TRBJ2-1,15,TRBV18,NA,CASSPNSTGYNEQFF,TGTGCCAGCTCACCAAACAGTACAGGCTACAATGAGCAGTTCTTC
NA,TRBJ2-7,14,TRBV19,TRBD2,CASSIGLAGYEQYF,TGTGCCAGTAGTATCGGGCTAGCGGGGTACGAGCAGTACTTC
NA,TRBJ2-7,17,TRBV4-1,TRBD1,CASSQDPRTGGSYEQYF,TGCGCCAGCAGCCAAGACCCCCGAACAGGGGGTTCCTACGAGCAGTACTTC
NA,TRBJ1-2,17,TRBV6-1,NA,CASSEIWGLQAGYGYTF,TGTGCCAGCAGTGAAATATGGGGACTCCAGGCTGGCTATGGCTACACCTTC
NA,TRBJ2-4,16,TRBV7-3,TRBD1,CASSGTGGLGKNIQYF,TGTGCCAGCAGCGGGACAGGGGGCTTGGGCAAAAACATTCAGTACTTC
NA,TRBJ2-1,16,TRBV7-2,TRBD2,CASSLARGGPHNEQFF,TGTGCCAGCAGCTTAGCCCGGGGGGGCCCCCACAATGAGCAGTTCTTC
once,TRBJ1-1,13,TRBV10-1,NA,CASSDPLRTEAFF,TGCGCCAGCAGTGACCCGCTGAGGACTGAAGCTTTCTTT
NA,TRBJ2-1,13,TRBV2,TRBD2,CASSVGGGNEQFF,TGTGCCAGCAGTGTGGGGGGGGGCAATGAGCAGTTCTTC
NA,TRBJ1-6,14,TRBV19,TRBD1,CASTVTGWGSPLHF,TGTGCCAGTACCGTGACAGGGTGGGGGTCACCCCTCCACTTT
NA,TRBJ1-2,15,TRBV15,TRBD1,CATSRAGTGTYGYTF,TGTGCCACCAGCAGAGCTGGGACAGGGACCTATGGCTACACCTTC
few,TRBJ1-6,15,TRBV5-1,NA,CASSLGRGASSPLHF,TGCGCCAGCAGCTTGGGTCGGGGGGCGAGTTCACCCCTCCACTTT
once,TRBJ1-1,13,TRBV7-9,NA,CASTPGVTAEAFF,TGTGCCAGCACCCCAGGGGTTACTGCTGAAGCTTTCTTT
NA,TRBJ1-2,11,TRBV29-1,NA,CSVDRVAGYTF,TGCAGCGTTGACAGGGTCGCTGGCTACACCTTC
NA,TRBJ2-7,14,TRBV6-5,TRBD1,CASSFTGVSYEQYF,TGTGCCAGCAGCTTTACAGGGGTCTCCTACGAGCAGTACTTC
NA,TRBJ2-3,13,TRBV18,NA,CASSPQRTDTQYF,TGTGCCAGCTCACCCCAGAGGACAGATACGCAGTATTTT
NA,TRBJ1-1,14,TRBV2,TRBD1,CASRVQGMNTEAFF,TGTGCCAGCAGAGTACAGGGGATGAACACTGAAGCTTTCTTT
few,TRBJ1-3,16,TRBV6-5,NA,CASSYNRDKPGNTIYF,TGTGCCAGCAGTTACAACAGGGACAAACCTGGAAACACCATATATTTT
NA,TRBJ1-5,16,TRBV7-2,NA,CASSLISGFGNQPQHF,TGTGCCAGCAGCTTAATCTCAGGATTCGGCAATCAGCCCCAGCATTTT